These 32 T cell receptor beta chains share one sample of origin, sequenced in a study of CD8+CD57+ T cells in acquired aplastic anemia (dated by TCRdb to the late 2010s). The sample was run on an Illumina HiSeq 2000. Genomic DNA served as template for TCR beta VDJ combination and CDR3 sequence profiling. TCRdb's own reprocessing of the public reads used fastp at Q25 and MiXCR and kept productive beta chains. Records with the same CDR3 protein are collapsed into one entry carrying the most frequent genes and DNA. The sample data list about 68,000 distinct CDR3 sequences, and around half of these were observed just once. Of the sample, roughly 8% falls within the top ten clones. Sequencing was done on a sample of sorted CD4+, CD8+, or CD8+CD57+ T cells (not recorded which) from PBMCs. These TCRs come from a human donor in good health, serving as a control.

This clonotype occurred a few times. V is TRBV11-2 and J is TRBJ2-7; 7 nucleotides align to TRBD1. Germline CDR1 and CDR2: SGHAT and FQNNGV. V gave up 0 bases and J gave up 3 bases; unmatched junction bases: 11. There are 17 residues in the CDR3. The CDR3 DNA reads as TGTGCCAGCAGCTTAGAAGGTACCGGGACAGCCTTCTACGAGCAGTACTTC. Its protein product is CASSLEGTGTAFYEQYF.

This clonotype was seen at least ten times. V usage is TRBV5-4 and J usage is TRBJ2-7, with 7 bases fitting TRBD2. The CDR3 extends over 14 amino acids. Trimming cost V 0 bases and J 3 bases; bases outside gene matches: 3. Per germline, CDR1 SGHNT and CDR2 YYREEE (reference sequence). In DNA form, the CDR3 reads TGTGCCAGCAGCTTGGTTGCGGGAGACTACGAGCAGTACTTC. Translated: CASSLVAGDYEQYF.

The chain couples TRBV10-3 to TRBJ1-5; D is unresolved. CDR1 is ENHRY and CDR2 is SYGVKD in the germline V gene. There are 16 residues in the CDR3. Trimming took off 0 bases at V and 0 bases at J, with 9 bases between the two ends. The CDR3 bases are TGTGCCATCAGTGAGTCTAGGGAGGATAGCAATCAGCCCCAGCATTTT. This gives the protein CAISESREDSNQPQHF.

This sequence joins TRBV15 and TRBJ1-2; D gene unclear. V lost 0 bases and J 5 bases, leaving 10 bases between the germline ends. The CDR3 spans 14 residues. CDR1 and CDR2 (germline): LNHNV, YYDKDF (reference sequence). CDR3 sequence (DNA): TGTGCCACCAGCAGAGATGAAACGGTGTATGGCTACACCTTC. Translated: CATSRDETVYGYTF.

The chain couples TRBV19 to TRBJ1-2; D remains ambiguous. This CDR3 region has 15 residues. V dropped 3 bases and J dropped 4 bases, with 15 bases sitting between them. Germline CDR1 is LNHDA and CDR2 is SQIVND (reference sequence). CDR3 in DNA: TGTGCCAGTAGTATTCTTCCCAGTACACCCTATGGCTACACCTTC. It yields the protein CASSILPSTPYGYTF.

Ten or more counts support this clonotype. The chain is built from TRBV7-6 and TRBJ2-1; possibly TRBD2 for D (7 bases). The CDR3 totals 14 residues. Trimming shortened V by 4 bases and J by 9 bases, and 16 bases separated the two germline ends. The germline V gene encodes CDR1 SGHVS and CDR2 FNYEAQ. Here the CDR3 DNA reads TGTGCCAGCAGCTCCCTTGTGGGAGGGGGTGAGCAGTTCTTC. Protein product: CASSSLVGGGEQFF.

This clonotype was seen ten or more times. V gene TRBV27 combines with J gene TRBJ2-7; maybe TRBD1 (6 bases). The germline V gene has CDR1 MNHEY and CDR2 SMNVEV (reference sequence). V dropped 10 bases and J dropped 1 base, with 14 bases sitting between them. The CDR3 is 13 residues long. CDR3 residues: CATRGQPSYEQYF. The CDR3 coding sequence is TGTGCCACGCGTGGACAGCCATCCTACGAGCAGTACTTC.

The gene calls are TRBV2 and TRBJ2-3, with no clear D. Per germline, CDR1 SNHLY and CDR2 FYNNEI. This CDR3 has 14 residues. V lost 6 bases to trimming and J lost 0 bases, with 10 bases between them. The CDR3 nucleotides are TGTGCCAGCAGCCCCTTACCTAGCACAGATACGCAGTATTTT. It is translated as CASSPLPSTDTQYF.

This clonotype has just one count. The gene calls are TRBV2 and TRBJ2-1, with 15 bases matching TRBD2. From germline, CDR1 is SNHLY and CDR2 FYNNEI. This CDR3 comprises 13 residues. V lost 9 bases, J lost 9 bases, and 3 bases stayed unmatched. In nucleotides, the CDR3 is TGTGCCAGTGGACTAGCGGGGGGGGGTGAGCAGTTCTTC. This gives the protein CASGLAGGGEQFF.

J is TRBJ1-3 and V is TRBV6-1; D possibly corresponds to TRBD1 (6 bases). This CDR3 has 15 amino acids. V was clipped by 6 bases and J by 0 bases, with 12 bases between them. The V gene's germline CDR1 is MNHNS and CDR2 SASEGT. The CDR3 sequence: CASRQGLDSGNTIYF. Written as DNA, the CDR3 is TGTGCCAGCAGACAGGGCCTGGACTCTGGAAACACCATATATTTT.

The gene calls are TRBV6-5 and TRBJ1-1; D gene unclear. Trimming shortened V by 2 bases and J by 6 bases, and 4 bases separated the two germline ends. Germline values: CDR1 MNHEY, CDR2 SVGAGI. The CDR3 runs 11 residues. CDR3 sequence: CASSYGAEAFF. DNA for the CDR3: TGTGCCAGCAGTTACGGGGCTGAAGCTTTCTTT.

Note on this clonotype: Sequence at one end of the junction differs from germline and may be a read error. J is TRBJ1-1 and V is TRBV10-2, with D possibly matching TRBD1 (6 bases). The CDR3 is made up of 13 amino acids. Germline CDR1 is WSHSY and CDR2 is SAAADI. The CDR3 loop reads CASSDPGDTEAFF. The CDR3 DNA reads TGCGCCAGCAGTGACCCAGGGGACACTGAAGCCTTCTTT.

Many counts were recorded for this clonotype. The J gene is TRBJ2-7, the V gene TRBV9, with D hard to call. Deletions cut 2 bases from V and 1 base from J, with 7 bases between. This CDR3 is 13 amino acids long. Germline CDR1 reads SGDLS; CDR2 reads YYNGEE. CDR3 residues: CASSVGISYEQYF. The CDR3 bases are TGTGCCAGCAGCGTGGGCATTTCCTACGAGCAGTACTTC.

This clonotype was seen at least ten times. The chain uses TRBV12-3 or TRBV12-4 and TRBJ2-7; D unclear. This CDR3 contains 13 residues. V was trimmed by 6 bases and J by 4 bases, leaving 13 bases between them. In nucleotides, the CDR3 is TGTGCCAGCAGCCCAGGACGGAAATACGAGCAGTACTTC. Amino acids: CASSPGRKYEQYF.

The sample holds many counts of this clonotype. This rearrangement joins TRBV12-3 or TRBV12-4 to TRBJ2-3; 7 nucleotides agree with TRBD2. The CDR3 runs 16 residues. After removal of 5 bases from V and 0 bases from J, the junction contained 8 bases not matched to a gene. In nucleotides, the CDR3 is TGTGCCAGCAGTCAACGACTAGCCTCTAGCACAGATACGCAGTATTTT. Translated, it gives CASSQRLASSTDTQYF.

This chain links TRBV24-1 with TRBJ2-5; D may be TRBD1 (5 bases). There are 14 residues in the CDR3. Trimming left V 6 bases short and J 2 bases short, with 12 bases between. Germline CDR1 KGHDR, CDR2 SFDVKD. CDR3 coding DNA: TGTGCCACCAGTCCGACAGTAGAGCAAGAGACCCAGTACTTC. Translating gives CATSPTVEQETQYF.

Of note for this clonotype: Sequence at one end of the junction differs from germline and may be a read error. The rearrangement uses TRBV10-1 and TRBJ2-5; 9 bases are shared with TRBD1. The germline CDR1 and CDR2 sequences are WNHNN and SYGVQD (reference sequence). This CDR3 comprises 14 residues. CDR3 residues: CAISEGQGRETQYF. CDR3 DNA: TGTGCCATCAGTGAGGGACAGGGAAGGGAGACCCAGTACTTC.

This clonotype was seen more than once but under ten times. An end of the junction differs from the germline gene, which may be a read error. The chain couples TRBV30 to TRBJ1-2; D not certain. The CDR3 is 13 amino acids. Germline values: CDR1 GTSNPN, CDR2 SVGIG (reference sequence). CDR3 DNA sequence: TGTGCCTGGCGAGGCACAGATTACTATGGCTACGCCTTC. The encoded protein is CAWRGTDYYGYAF.

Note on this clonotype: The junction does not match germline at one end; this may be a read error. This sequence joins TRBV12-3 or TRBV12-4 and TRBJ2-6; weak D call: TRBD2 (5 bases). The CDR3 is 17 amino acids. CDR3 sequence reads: CASSLDLGSSGANVLTF. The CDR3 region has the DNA TGTGCCAGCAGCTTAGATCTTGGGAGCTCTGGGGCCAACGTCCTGACTTTC.

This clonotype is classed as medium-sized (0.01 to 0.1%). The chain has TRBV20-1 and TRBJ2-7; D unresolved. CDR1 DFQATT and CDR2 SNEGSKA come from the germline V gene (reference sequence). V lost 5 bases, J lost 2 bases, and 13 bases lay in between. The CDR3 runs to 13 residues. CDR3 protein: CSAVRREPYEQYF. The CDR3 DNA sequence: TGCAGTGCTGTTCGACGTGAGCCCTACGAGCAGTACTTC.

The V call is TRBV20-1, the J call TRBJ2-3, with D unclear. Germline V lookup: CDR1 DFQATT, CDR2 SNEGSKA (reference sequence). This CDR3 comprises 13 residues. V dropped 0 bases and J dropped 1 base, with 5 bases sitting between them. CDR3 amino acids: CSARDERTDTQYF. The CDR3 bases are TGCAGTGCTAGAGACGAACGCACAGATACGCAGTATTTT.

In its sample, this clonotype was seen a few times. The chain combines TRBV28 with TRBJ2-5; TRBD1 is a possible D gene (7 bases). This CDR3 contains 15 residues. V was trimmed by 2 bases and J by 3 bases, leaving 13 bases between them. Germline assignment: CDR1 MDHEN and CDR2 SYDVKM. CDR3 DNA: TGTGCCAGCAGTTTAAGCCCCAGGGGGGAAGAGACCCAGTACTTC. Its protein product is CASSLSPRGEETQYF.

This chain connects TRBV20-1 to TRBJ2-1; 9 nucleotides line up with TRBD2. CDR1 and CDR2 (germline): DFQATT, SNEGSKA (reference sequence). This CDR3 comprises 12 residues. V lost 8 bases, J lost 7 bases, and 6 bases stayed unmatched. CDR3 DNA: TGCAGTTATCAGCGGGAGGCGAATGAGCAGTTCTTC. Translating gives CSYQREANEQFF.

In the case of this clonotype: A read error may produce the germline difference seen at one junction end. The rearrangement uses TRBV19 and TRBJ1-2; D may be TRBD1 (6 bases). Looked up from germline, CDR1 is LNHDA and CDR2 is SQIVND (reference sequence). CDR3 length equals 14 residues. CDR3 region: CASSIQGSGDGSTF. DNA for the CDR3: TGTGCCAGTAGTATACAGGGGTCCGGGGATGGCTCCACCTTC. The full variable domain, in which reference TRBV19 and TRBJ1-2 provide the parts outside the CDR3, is DGGITQSPKYLFRKEGQNVTLSCEQNLNHDAMYWYRQDPGQGLRLIYYSQIVNDFQKGDIAEGYSVSREKKESFPLTVTSAQKNPTAFYLCASSIQGSGDGSTFGSGTRLTVV.

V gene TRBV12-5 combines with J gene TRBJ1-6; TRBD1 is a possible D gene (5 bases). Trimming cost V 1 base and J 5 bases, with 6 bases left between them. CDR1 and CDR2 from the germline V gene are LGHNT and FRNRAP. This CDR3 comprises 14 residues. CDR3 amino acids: CASGLGGDNSPLHF. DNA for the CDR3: TGTGCTAGTGGTTTGGGAGGGGATAATTCACCCCTCCACTTT.

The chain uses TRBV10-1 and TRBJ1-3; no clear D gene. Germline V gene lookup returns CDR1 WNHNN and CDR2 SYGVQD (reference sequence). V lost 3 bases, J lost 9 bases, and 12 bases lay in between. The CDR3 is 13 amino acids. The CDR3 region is CASSEAPSGTIYF. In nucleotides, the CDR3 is TGCGCCAGCAGTGAAGCACCGAGCGGCACCATATATTTT.

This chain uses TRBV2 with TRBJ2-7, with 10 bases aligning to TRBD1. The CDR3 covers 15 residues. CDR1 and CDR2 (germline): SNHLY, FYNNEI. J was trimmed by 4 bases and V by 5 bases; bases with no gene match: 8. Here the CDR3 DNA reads TGTGCCAGCAGTAAGAAAGGGACAGGGGCTTACGAGCAGTACTTC. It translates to CASSKKGTGAYEQYF.

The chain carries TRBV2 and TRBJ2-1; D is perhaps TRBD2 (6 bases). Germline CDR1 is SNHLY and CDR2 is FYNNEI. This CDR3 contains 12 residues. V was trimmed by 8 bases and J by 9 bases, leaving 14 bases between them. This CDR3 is CASPRELREQFF. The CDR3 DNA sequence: TGTGCCAGCCCCCGGGAGCTCCGTGAGCAGTTCTTC.

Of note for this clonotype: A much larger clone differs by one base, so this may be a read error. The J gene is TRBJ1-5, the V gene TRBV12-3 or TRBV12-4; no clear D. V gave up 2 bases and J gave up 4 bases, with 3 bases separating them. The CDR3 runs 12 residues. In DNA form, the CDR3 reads TGTGCCAGCAGTTTAAATAATCAGCCCCAGCATTTT. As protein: CASSLNNQPQHF.

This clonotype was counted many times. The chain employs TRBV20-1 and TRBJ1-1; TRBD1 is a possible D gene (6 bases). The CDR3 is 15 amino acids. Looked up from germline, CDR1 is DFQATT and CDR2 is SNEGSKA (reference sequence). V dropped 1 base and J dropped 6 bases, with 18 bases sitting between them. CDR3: CSARGFEQGRAEAFF. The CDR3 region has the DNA TGCAGTGCTAGAGGTTTCGAGCAGGGGCGAGCTGAAGCTTTCTTT.

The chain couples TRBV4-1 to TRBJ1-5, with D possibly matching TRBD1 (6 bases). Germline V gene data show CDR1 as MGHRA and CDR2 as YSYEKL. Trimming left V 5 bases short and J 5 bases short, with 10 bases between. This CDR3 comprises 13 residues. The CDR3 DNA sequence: TGCGCCAGCAGCTTTAACAGGGATCAGCCCCAGCATTTT. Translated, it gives CASSFNRDQPQHF.

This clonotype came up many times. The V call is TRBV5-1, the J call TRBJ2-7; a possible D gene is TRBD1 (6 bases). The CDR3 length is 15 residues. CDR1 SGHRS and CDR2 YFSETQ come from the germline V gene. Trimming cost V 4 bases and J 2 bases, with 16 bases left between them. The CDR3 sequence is CASSPDRSLTYEQYF. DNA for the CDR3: TGCGCCAGCAGCCCCGACAGGAGCCTGACCTACGAGCAGTACTTC.